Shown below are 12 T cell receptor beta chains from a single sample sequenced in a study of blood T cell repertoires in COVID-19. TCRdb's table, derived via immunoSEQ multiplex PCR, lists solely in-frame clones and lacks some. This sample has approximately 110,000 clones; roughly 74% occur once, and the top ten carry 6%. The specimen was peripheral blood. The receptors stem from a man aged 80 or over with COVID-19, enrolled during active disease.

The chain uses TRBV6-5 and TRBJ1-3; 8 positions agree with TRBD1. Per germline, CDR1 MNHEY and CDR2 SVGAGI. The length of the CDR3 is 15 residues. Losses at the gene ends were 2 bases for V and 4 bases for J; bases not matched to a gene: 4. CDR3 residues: CASSYAGGEGNTIYF. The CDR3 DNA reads TGTGCCAGCAGTTACGCAGGGGGCGAAGGAAACACCATATATTTT.

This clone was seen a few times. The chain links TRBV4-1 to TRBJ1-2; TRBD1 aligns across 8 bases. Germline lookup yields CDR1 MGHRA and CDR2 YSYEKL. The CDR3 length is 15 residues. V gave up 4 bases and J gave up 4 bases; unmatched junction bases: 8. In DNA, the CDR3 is TGCGCCAGCAGCCGAACTCAGGGGGCAGGCTATGGCTACACCTTC. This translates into CASSRTQGAGYGYTF.

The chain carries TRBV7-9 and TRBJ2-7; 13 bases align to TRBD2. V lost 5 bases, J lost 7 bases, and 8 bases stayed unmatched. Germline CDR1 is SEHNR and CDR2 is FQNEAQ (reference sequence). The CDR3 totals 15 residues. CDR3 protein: CASSILAGGPGEQYF. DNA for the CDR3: TGTGCCAGCAGCATACTAGCGGGAGGGCCTGGGGAGCAGTACTTC.

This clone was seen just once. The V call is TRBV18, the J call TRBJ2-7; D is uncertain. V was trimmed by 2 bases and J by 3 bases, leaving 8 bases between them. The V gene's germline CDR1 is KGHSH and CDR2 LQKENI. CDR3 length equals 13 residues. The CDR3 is CASSPSENYEQYF. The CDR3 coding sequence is TGTGCCAGCTCACCATCAGAAAACTACGAGCAGTACTTC. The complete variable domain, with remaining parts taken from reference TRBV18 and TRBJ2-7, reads NAGVMQNPRHLVRRRGQEARLRCSPMKGHSHVYWYRQLPEEGLKFMVYLQKENIIDESGMPKERFSAEFPKEGPSILRIQQVVRGDSAAYFCASSPSENYEQYFGPGTRLTVT.

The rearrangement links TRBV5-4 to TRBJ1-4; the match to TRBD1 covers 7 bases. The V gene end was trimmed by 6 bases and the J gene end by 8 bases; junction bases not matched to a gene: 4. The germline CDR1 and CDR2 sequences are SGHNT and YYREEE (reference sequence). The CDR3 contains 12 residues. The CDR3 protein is CASKGAEEKLFF. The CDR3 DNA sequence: TGTGCCAGCAAGGGGGCTGAGGAAAAACTGTTTTTT.

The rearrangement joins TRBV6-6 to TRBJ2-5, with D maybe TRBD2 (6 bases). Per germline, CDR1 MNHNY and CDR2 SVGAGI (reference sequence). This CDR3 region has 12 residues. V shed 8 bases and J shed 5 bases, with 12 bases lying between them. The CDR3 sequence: CASGPGDETQYF. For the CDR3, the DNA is TGTGCCAGCGGCCCGGGGGATGAGACCCAGTACTTC.

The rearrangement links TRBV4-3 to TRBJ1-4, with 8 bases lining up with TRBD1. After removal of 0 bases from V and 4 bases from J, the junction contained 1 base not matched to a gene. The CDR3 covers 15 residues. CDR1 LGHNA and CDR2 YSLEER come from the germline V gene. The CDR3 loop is CASSQDRGLNEKLFF. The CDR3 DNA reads TGCGCCAGCAGCCAAGACAGGGGGCTTAATGAAAAACTGTTTTTT.

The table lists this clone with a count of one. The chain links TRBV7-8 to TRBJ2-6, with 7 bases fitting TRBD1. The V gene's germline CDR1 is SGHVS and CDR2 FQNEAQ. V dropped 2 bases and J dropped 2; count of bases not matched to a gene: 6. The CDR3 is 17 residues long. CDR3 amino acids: CASSLLGGGPGANVLTF. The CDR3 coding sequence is TGTGCCAGCAGCTTACTAGGGGGCGGACCTGGGGCCAACGTCCTGACTTTC. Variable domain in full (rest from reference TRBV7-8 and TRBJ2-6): GAGVSQSPRYKVAKRGQDVALRCDPISGHVSLFWYQQALGQGPEFLTYFQNEAQLDKSGLPSDRFFAERPEGSVSTLKIQRTQQEDSAVYLCASSLLGGGPGANVLTFGAGSRLTVL.

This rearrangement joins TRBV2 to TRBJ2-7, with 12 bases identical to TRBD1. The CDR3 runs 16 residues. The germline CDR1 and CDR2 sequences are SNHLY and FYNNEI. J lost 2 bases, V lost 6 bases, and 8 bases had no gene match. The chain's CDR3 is CASSALGQGAAYEQYF. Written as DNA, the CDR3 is TGTGCCAGCAGCGCCCTGGGACAGGGGGCCGCCTACGAGCAGTACTTC.

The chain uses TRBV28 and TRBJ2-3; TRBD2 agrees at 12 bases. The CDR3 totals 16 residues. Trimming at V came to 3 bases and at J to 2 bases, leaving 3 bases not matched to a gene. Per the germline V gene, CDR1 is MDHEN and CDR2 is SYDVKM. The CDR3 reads CASSLGLAGVTDTQYF. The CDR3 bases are TGTGCCAGCAGTTTGGGACTAGCGGGTGTCACAGATACGCAGTATTTT. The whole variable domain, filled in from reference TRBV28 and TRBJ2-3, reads DVKVTQSSRYLVKRTGEKVFLECVQDMDHENMFWYRQDPGLGLRLIYFSYDVKMKEKGDIPEGYSVSREKKERFSLILESASTNQTSMYLCASSLGLAGVTDTQYFGPGTRLTVL.

The CDR3 DNA reads as TGTGCCAGCAGTGGTTCCGGGACAGGGGGTCCGACCGGGGAGCTGTTTTTT. This encodes CASSGSGTGGPTGELFF. The rearrangement uses TRBV6-1 and TRBJ2-2; TRBD1 aligns across 11 bases. V was clipped by 4 bases and J by 5 bases; unmatched bases: 9. This CDR3 has 17 residues. CDR1 and CDR2 (germline): MNHNS, SASEGT.

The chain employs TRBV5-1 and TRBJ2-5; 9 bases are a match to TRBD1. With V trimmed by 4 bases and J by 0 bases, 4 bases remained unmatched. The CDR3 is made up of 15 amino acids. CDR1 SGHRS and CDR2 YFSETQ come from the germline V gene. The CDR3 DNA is TGCGCCAGCAGCCCCCGGGACAGGGACCAAGAGACCCAGTACTTC. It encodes CASSPRDRDQETQYF.